Below, 4 T cell receptor beta chains from the same sample are listed, as sequenced in a study of regulatory T cells in long-lasting Graves disease. With iRepertoire HTBI primers and Arm-PCR of CDR3 regions, TCR beta libraries were built. TCRdb reanalysed the multiplex PCR reads using MiXCR and keeps one entry per CDR3 protein. The sample lists approximately 400,000 distinct CDR3 sequences, 23% seen once, with roughly 26% in the top ten. The time point here: persistent/refractory GD, antithyroid drugs over 5 years with positive TRAb. PBMC RNA served as the TCR library source. The sample in question was peripheral blood mononuclear cells (PBMCs), obtained when the disease was refractory, from a patient treated with antithyroid drugs. The receptors derive from a female donor with Graves disease.

This clonotype showed up many times. The chain couples TRBV7-8 to TRBJ1-5; 7 bases line up with TRBD1. With 2 bases clipped from V and 0 bases from J, the junction kept 10 bases outside the gene matches. CDR3 size: 18 residues. Germline assignment: CDR1 SGHVS and CDR2 FQNEAQ. The CDR3 DNA is TGTGCCAGCAGCTTATCGGCTTGGACAGGAGTTAGCAATCAGCCCCAGCATTTT. It specifies CASSLSAWTGVSNQPQHF. The full variable domain, rest sourced from reference TRBV7-8 and TRBJ1-5, is GAGVSQSPRYKVAKRGQDVALRCDPISGHVSLFWYQQALGQGPEFLTYFQNEAQLDKSGLPSDRFFAERPEGSVSTLKIQRTQQEDSAVYLCASSLSAWTGVSNQPQHFGDGTRLSIL.

This clonotype was seen repeatedly, ten times or more. The chain has TRBV12-3 or TRBV12-4 and TRBJ1-6; weak D call: TRBD1 (5 bases). The CDR3 contains 15 residues. V was clipped by 6 bases and J by 6 bases, with 15 bases between them. Here the CDR3 DNA reads TGTGCCAGCAGCGGCCGGGCGGGGGGTAATTCACCCCTCCACTTT. Its translation: CASSGRAGGNSPLHF.

This clonotype was counted ten times or more. This chain links TRBV28 with TRBJ2-7; 8 nucleotides line up with TRBD2. CDR3 length equals 14 residues. Germline V CDR1 and CDR2: MDHEN, SYDVKM. V shed 5 bases, J shed 3 bases, and the junction held 6 bases outside the gene matches. CDR3 nucleotide sequence: TGTGCCAGCAGTCGAAGCGGGAGCCACTACGAGCAGTACTTC. It codes for CASSRSGSHYEQYF.

The chain uses TRBV24-1 and TRBJ2-3; D perhaps matches TRBD1 (5 bases). Germline assignment: CDR1 KGHDR and CDR2 SFDVKD. The CDR3 has 16 residues. Trimming removed 5 bases at V and 1 base at J, with 15 bases between. The CDR3 loop reads CATSARGRGGTDTQYF. CDR3 nucleotide sequence: TGTGCCACCAGTGCCCGTGGAAGGGGCGGCACAGATACGCAGTATTTT.